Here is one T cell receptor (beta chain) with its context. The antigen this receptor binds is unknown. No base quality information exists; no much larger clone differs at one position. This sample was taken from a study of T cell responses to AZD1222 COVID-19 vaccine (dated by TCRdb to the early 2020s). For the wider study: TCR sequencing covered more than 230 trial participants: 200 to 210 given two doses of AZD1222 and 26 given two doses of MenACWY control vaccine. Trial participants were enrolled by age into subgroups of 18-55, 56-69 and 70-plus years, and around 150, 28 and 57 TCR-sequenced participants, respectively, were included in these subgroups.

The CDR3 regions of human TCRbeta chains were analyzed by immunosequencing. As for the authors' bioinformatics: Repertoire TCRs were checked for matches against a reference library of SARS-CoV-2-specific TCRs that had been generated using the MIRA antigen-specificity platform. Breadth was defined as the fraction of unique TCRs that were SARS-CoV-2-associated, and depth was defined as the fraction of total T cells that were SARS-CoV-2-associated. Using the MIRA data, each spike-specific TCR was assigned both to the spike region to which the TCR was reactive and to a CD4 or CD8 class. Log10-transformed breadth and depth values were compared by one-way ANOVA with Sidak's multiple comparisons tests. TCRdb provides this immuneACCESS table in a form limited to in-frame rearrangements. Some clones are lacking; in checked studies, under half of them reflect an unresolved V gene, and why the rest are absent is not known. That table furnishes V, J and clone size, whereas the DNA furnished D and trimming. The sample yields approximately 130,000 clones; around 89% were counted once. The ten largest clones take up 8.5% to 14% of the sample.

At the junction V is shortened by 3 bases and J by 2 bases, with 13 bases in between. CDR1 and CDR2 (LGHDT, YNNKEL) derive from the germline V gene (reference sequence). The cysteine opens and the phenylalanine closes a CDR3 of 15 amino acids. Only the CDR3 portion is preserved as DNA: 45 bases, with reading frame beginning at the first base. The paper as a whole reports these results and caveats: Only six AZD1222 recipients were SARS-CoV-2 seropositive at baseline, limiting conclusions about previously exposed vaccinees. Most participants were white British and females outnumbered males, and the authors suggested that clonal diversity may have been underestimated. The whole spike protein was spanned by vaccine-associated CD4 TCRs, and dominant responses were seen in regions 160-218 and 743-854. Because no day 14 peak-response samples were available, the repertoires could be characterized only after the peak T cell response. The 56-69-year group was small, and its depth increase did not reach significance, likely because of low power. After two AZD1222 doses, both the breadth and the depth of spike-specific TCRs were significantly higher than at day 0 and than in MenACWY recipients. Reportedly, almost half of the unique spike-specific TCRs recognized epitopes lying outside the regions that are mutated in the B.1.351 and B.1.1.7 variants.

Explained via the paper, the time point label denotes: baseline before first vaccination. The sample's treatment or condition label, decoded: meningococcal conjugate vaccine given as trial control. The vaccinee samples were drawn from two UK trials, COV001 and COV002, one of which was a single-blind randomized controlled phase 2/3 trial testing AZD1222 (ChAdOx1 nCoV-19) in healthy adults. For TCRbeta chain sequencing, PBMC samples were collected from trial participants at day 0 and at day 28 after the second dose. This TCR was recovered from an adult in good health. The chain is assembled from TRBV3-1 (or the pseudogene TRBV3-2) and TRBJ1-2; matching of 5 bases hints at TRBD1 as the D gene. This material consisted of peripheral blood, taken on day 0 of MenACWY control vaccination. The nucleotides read TGTGCCAGCAGCCACAAATGGGCAGGGAACTATGGCTACACCTTC. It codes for CASSHKWAGNYGYTF.